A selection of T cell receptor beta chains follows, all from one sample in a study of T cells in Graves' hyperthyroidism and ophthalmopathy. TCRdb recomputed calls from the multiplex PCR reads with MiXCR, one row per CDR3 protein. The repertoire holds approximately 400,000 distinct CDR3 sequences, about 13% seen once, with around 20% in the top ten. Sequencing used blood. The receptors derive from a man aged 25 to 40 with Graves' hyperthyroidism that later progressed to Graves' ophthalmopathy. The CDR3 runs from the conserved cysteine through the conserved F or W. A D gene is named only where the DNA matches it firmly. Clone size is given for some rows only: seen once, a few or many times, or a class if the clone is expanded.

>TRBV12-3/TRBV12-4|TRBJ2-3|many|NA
CASSLSDTQYF
TGTGCCAGCAGCTTATCAGATACGCAGTATTTT
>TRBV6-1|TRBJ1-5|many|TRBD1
CASSEGTGMGNQPQHF
TGTGCCAGCAGTGAAGGGACAGGGATGGGAAATCAGCCCCAGCATTTT
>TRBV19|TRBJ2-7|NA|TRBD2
CASSIAGGYEQYF
TGTGCCAGTAGTATAGCGGGAGGCTACGAGCAGTACTTC
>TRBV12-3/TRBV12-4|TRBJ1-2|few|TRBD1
CASNAGGVRGYTF
TGTGCCAGCAACGCAGGGGGCGTTCGTGGCTACACCTTC
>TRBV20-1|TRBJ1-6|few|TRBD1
CSAIGQGYSPLHF
TGCAGTGCTATAGGACAGGGGTATTCACCCCTCCACTTT
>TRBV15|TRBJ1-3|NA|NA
CATSRNEYTIYF
TGTGCCACCAGCAGGAATGAATACACCATATATTTT
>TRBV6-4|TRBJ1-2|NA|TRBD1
CASRETGTGHGYTF
TGTGCCAGCAGAGAAACCGGGACAGGGCATGGCTACACCTTC
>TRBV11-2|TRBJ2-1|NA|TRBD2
CASSLQTIASGLFF
TGTGCCAGCAGCTTACAAACTATAGCTAGCGGGCTTTTCTTC
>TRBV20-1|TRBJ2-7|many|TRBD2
CSARGLAGGRYEQYF
TGCAGTGCTAGAGGACTAGCGGGGGGGCGGTACGAGCAGTACTTC
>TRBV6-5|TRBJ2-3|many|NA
CASSYSPADTDTQYF
TGTGCCAGCAGTTACTCGCCGGCGGACACAGATACGCAGTATTTT
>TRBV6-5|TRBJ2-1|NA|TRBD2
CASSYGTSGGVNEQFF
TGTGCCAGCAGTTACGGGACTAGCGGGGGTGTCAATGAGCAGTTCTTC
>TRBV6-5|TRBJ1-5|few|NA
CASSYSLMEINQPQHF
TGTGCCAGCAGTTACTCGTTAATGGAGATTAATCAGCCCCAGCATTTT
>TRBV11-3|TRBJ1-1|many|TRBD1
CASSPGQGLDAFF
TGTGCCAGCAGCCCAGGACAGGGGTTGGATGCTTTCTTT
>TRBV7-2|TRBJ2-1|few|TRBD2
CASSQLAGGPHNEQFF
TGTGCCAGCAGCCAGCTAGCGGGGGGGCCGCACAATGAGCAGTTCTTC
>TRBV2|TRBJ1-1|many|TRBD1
CASRTRTGRNTEAFF
TGTGCCAGCAGAACGAGGACAGGGAGGAACACTGAAGCTTTCTTT
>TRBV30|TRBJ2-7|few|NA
CAWSVLKGNEQYF
TGTGCCTGGAGTGTACTGAAGGGAAACGAGCAGTACTTC
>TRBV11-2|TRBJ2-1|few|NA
CASSLEGGLATAYNEQFF
TGTGCCAGCAGTCTAGAAGGGGGGCTAGCAACCGCCTACAATGAGCAGTTCTTC
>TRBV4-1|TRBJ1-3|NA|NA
CASSQLTGFSGNTIYF
TGCGCCAGCAGCCAGCTCACAGGGTTCTCTGGAAACACCATATATTTT
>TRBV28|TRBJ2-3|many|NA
CASSLDRSVADTQYF
TGTGCCAGCAGTTTGGACAGAAGTGTGGCAGATACGCAGTATTTT
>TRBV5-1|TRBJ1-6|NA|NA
CASSLGTGTYNSPLHF
TGCGCCAGCAGCTTGGGGACTGGGACTTATAATTCACCCCTCCACTTT
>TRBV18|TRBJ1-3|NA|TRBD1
CASSRDRGPGNTIYF
TGTGCCAGCTCACGGGACAGGGGGCCCGGAAACACCATATATTTT
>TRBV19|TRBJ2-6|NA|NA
CASSIGTDSSGANVLTF
TGTGCCAGTAGTATAGGGACAGACAGCTCTGGGGCCAACGTCCTGACTTTC
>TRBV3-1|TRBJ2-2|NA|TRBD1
CASGDRANGELFF
TGTGCCAGCGGAGACAGGGCGAACGGGGAGCTGTTTTTT
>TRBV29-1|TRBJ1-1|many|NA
CSAWGGNTEAFF
TGCAGCGCCTGGGGGGGAAACACTGAAGCTTTCTTT
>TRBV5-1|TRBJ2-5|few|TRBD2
CASSYIAGGQETQYF
TGCGCCAGCAGCTACATAGCGGGGGGGCAAGAGACCCAGTACTTC
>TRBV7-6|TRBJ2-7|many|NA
CASSLGQRGEQYF
TGTGCCAGCAGCTTGGGGCAAAGAGGAGAGCAGTACTTC
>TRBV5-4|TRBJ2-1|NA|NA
CASSAGYNEQFF
TGTGCCAGCAGCGCAGGGTACAATGAGCAGTTCTTC
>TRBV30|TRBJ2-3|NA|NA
CAWSLGTQYF
TGTGCCTGGAGCCTAGGGACGCAGTATTTT
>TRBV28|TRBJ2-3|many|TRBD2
CASNGAAGGTDTQYF
TGTGCCAGCAATGGTGCAGCGGGGGGCACAGATACGCAGTATTTT
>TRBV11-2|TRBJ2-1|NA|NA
CASSKYEQFF
TGTGCCAGCAGCAAATATGAGCAGTTCTTC
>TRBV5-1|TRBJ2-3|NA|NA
CASSFGGRDTDTQYF
TGCGCCAGCAGCTTTGGGGGGCGGGACACAGATACGCAGTATTTT
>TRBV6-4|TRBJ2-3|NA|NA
CASSEGFYRGTDTQYF
TGTGCCAGCAGTGAAGGTTTCTACCGGGGCACAGATACGCAGTATTTT
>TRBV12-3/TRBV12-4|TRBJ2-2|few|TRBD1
CASSSHRGPGELFF
TGTGCCAGCAGTAGCCACAGGGGGCCCGGGGAGCTGTTTTTT
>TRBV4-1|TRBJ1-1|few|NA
CASSQVKQGGDTEAFF
TGCGCCAGCAGCCAAGTTAAGCAGGGTGGGGACACTGAAGCTTTCTTT
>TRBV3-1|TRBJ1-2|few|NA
CASSQEQGYTF
TGTGCCAGCAGCCAAGAACAAGGCTACACCTTC
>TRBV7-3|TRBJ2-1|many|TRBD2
CASSLRVGTSAGEQFF
TGTGCCAGCAGCTTAAGGGTGGGGACTAGTGCTGGCGAGCAGTTCTTC
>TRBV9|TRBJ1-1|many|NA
CASSVGGAVTEAFF
TGTGCCAGCAGCGTAGGAGGGGCGGTCACTGAAGCTTTCTTT
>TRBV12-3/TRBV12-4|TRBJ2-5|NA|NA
CASSLDSSRAETQYF
TGTGCCAGCAGTTTAGACAGTTCGAGGGCGGAGACCCAGTACTTC
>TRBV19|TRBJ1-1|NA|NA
CASSMEARGTEAFF
TGTGCCAGTAGTATGGAAGCCAGGGGAACTGAAGCTTTCTTT
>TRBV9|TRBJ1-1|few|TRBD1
CASGGQGTEAFF
TGTGCCAGCGGCGGACAGGGCACTGAAGCTTTCTTT
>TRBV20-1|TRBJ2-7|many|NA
CSARDQVYEQYF
TGCAGTGCTAGAGATCAAGTCTACGAGCAGTACTTC
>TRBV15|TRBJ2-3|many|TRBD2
CATSRDGQAGGTDTQYF
TGTGCCACCAGCAGAGATGGGCAAGCGGGGGGGACAGATACGCAGTATTTT
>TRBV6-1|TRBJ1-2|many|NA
CASSPQTGPQVYGYTF
TGTGCCAGCAGTCCCCAGACAGGACCTCAGGTCTATGGCTACACCTTC
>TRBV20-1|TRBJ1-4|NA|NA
CSARSLDDEKLFF
TGCAGTGCTAGAAGTCTAGACGATGAAAAACTGTTTTTT
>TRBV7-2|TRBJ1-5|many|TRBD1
CASSLGPAGTEYQPQHF
TGTGCCAGCAGCTTAGGGCCTGCCGGGACAGAGTATCAGCCCCAGCATTTT
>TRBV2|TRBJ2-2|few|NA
CASRLGTGELFF
TGTGCCAGCAGACTAGGGACCGGGGAGCTGTTTTTT
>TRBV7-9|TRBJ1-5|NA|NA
CAGSGLAGDQPQHF
TGTGCCGGCAGCGGGTTAGCAGGGGACCAGCCCCAGCATTTT
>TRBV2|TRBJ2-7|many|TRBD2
CASSSGGPYEQYF
TGTGCCAGCAGTAGCGGGGGCCCCTACGAGCAGTACTTC
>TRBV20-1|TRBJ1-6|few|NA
CSARDSSQNSPLHF
TGCAGTGCTCGCGACAGTAGTCAAAATTCACCCCTCCACTTT
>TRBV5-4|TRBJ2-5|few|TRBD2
CASSFLAGSQETQYF
TGTGCCAGCAGCTTTCTAGCGGGGAGCCAAGAGACCCAGTACTTC
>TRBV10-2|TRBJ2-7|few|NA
CASSVVRGADEQYF
TGCGCCAGCAGTGTAGTCAGGGGGGCGGACGAGCAGTACTTC
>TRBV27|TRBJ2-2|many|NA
CASRALTGELFF
TGTGCCAGCAGAGCCCTAACCGGGGAGCTGTTTTTT
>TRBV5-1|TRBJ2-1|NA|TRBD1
CASSLGQGVNEQFF
TGCGCCAGCAGCTTGGGACAGGGTGTCAATGAGCAGTTCTTC
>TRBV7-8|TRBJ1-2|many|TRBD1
CASTLRGQGVERNYGYTF
TGTGCCAGCACCCTACGAGGGCAGGGGGTCGAAAGGAACTATGGCTACACCTTC
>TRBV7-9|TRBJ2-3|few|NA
CASSLPKDRSTDTQYF
TGTGCCAGCAGCCTACCCAAGGACAGATCCACAGATACGCAGTATTTT